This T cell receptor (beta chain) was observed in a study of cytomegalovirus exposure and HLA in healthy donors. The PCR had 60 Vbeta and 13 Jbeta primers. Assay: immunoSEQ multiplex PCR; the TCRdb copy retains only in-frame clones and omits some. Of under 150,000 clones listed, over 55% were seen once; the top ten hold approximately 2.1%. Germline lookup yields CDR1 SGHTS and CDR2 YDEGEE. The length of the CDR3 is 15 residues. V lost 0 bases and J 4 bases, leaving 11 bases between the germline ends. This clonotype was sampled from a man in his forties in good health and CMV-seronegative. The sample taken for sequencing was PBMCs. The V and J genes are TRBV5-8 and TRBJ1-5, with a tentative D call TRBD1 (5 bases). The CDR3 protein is CASSLEGLRNQPQHF. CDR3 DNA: TGTGCCAGCAGCTTGGAGGGGCTAAGGAATCAGCCCCAGCATTTT.